The 3 T cell receptor beta chains listed next were all sequenced from one sample in a study of shared clonotypes between healthy human individuals. Here immunoSEQ multiplex PCR was the method, and the copy in TCRdb shows in-frame clones only, minus some. The sample has roughly 200,000 clones; 60% to 75% are singletons. Sequencing was carried out using memory CD4+ T cells sorted from blood. The subset here: CD45RA-negative fraction. These receptors were taken from a man aged 30-40 years in good health.

This clone was seen a single time. V usage is TRBV7-2 and J usage is TRBJ2-3; D is undetermined. Per the germline V gene, CDR1 is SGHTA and CDR2 is FQGNSA. Trimming pared 3 bases from V and 2 bases from J, leaving 15 bases between. CDR3 size: 16 residues. The CDR3 reads CASSFPGSSTTDTQYF. For the CDR3, the DNA is TGTGCCAGCAGCTTCCCGGGCTCCTCGACCACAGATACGCAGTATTTT. Full variable domain (outside the CDR3, taken from reference TRBV7-2 and TRBJ2-3): GAGVSQSPSNKVTEKGKDVELRCDPISGHTALYWYRQSLGQGLEFLIYFQGNSAPDKSGLPSDRFSAERTGGSVSTLTIQRTQQEDSAVYLCASSFPGSSTTDTQYFGPGTRLTVL.

This clone was counted at least ten times. The chain is built from TRBV2 and TRBJ2-2; weak D call: TRBD1 (6 bases). The CDR3 loop spans 13 amino acids. Trimming removed 6 bases from V and 6 bases from J, with 11 bases in between. Looked up from germline, CDR1 is SNHLY and CDR2 is FYNNEI. This CDR3 is CASSIRGSGELFF. The CDR3 region has the DNA TGTGCCAGCAGCATCAGGGGATCCGGGGAGCTGTTTTTT.

This clone was detected a few times. CDR3 DNA: TGCGCCAGCAGCGTGGGACAAGTGAACACTGAAGCTTTCTTT. Protein product: CASSVGQVNTEAFF. The chain links TRBV5-1 to TRBJ1-1; D is perhaps TRBD1 (6 bases). There are 14 residues in the CDR3. Germline V gives CDR1 SGHRS, CDR2 YFSETQ. V gave up 4 bases and J gave up 0 bases, with 10 bases separating them.